The TCR beta chain under discussion was sequenced for a study of T-cell memory formation after mild COVID-19 (dated by TCRdb to the early 2020s). With respect to the entire study: Most TCR sequence clusters were specific to one of the two donors. Longitudinal TCRalpha and TCRbeta repertoire sequencing tracked T-cell clones expanding and contracting after mild COVID-19 in a couple of donors. Two young, previously healthy adult volunteers, one female and one male, were included in the cohort.

PBMCs were isolated by Ficoll-Paque density gradient centrifugation. The listed sequencing device is Illumina NovaSeq 6000. Using 5'RACE with constant-segment primers, TCRalpha and TCRbeta cDNA libraries were constructed, with sample barcodes and unique molecular identifiers added in the process. Trizol reagent was used to extract RNA from every sample. The libraries were amplified in two PCR steps, and the second step added a second sample barcode and Illumina TruSeq adapters. The libraries were sequenced on an Illumina NovaSeq using 2 x 150 bp paired-end reads. Concerning the study's data processing: Demultiplexing of reads and collapsing into UMI-guided consensus sequences were performed with migec v1.2.7. With mixcr v2.1.11, UMI consensuses were aligned to TRA and TRB V and J templates and assembled into clonotypes. A clonotype was counted as expanded or contracted only when both edgeR and NoisET called the clonotype significant, with the noise models trained on biological replicates. edgeR calls used a false discovery rate-adjusted p below 0.01 and a log2 fold-change threshold of 1. As an exploratory analysis of dynamics, PCA with hierarchical clustering was applied to max-normalized trajectories of the 1000 most abundant clonotypes. The CD4 or CD8 phenotype of responding clones was assigned using the separately sequenced CD4+ and CD8+ repertoires. TCRdb applied fastp at Q25 and MiXCR to the public reads, then kept only in-frame beta chains. Merged by CDR3 protein, the rows form single entries marked with the most common genes and DNA. V and J calls and clone size were set by TCRdb, not the authors. Counted in this sample were more than 300,000 distinct CDR3 sequences; 20% of them appeared once. The ten largest clones take up around 20% of the sample.

The CDR3 numbers 14 residues from cysteine through phenylalanine. Only the CDR3 part of the read is kept: 42 bases, read in frame from the first base. The germline V gene encodes CDR1 SNHLY and CDR2 FYNNEI. Trimming removed 3 bases from V and 0 bases from J, leaving 6 bases between the germline ends. General findings and caveats noted by the study authors: Balanced CD4/CD8 phenotypes were observed for clones contracting from day 15 to 85, whereas a bias towards CD4+ was observed for a second wave of clones expanding from day 15 to 37. Contracting CD4+ clones appeared mostly in the CM and EM memory subsets, whereas CD8+ clones were enriched in EMRA. Some responding clones were detected in pre-infection memory, suggesting pre-existing cross-reactive memory T cells joined the SARS-CoV-2 response. SARS-CoV-2 specificity was not confirmed for the second-wave clones peaking on day 37. The study covered only two mild cases, and larger cohorts including severe cases with pre-infection samples were considered necessary.

Remarks on this clonotype: The target of this receptor is not known. The input lacks base qualities; no much larger clone sits a single base away.

The TCR sequence derives from a man younger than 35 who had mild COVID-19 (a few samples of this study predate the infection). The sample titles of this study are shuffled in the database, so cell type and time point are left out; the donor was told from shared clones. The sample taken for sequencing was PBMCs or a T cell subset sorted from them (not recorded which). The chain is assembled from TRBV2 and TRBJ1-5, with an unclear D gene assignment. The DNA reads TGTGCCAGCAGTGACAGCTATAGCAATCAGCCCCAGCATTTT. It translates as CASSDSYSNQPQHF.